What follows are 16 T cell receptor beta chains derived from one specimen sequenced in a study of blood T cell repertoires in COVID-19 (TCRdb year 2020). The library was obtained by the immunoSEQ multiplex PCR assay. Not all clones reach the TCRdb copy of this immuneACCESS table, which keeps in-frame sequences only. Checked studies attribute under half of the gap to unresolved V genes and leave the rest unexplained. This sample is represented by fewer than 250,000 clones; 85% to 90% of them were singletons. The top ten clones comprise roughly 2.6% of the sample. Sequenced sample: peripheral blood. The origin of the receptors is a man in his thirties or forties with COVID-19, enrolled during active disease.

The CDR3 nucleotides are TGTGCCAGCAGCTCGGCGGGGCGACGGCAAGAGACCCAGTACTTC. Its protein is CASSSAGRRQETQYF. The J gene is TRBJ2-5, the V gene TRBV5-4; D may be TRBD2 (6 bases). The CDR3 extends over 15 amino acids. V was shortened by 3 bases and J by 2 bases, with 14 bases between the two germline ends. CDR1 SGHNT and CDR2 YYREEE come from the germline V gene (reference sequence). The full variable domain, in which reference TRBV5-4 and TRBJ2-5 provide the parts outside the CDR3, is ETGVTQSPTHLIKTRGQQVTLRCSSQSGHNTVSWYQQALGQGPQFIFQYYREEENGRGNFPPRFSGLQFPNYSSELNVNALELDDSALYLCASSSAGRRQETQYFGPGTRLLVL.

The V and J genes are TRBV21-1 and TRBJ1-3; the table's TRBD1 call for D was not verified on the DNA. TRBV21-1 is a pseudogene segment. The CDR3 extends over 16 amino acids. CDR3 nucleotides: TGTGCCAGCAGCAAAGAGGGGGAGCCCCCTGGAAACACCATATATTTT. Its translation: CASSKEGEPPGNTIYF.

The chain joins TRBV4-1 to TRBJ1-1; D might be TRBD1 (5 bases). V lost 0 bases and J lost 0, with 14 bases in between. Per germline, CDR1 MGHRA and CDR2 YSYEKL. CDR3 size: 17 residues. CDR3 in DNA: TGCGCCAGCAGCCAAGATGGGGCCAGTCACTTGAACACTGAAGCTTTCTTT. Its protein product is CASSQDGASHLNTEAFF.

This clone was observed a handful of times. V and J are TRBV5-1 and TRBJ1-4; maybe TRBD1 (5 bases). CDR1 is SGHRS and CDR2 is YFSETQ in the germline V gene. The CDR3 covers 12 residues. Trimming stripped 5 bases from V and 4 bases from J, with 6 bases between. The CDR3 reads CASRGGNEKLFF. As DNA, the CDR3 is TGCGCCAGCAGGGGGGGTAATGAAAAACTGTTTTTT.

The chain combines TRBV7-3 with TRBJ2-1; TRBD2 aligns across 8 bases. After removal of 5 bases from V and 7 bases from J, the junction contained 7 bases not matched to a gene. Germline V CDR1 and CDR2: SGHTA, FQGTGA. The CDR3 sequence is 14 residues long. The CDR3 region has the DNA TGTGCCAGCAGCGTCCACGGGACTAGAAATGAGCAGTTCTTC. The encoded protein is CASSVHGTRNEQFF.

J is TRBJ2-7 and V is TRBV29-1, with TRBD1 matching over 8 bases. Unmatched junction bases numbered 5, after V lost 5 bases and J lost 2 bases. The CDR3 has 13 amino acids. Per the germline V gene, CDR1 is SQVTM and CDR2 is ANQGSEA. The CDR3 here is CSVQGQVAYEQYF. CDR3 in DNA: TGCAGCGTTCAGGGACAGGTGGCCTACGAGCAGTACTTC.

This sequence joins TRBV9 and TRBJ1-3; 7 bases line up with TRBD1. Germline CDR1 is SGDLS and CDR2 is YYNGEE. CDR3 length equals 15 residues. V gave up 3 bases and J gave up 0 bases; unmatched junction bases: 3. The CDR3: CASSDRGSSGNTIYF. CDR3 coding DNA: TGTGCCAGCAGCGACAGGGGATCCTCTGGAAACACCATATATTTT.

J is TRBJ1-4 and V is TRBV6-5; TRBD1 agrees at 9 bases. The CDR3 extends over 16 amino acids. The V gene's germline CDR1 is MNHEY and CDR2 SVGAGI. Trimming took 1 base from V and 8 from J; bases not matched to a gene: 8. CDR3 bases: TGTGCCAGCAGTTACTTGGGACAGGGTGTGGGAGAAAAACTGTTTTTT. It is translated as CASSYLGQGVGEKLFF.

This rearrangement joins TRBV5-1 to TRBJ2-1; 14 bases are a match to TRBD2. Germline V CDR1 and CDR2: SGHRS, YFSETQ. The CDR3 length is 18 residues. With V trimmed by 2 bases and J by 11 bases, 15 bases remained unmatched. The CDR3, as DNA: TGCGCCAGCAGCTTTTCTCAAACCGGGACTAGCGGGAGTATGAAGCAGTTCTTC. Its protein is CASSFSQTGTSGSMKQFF.

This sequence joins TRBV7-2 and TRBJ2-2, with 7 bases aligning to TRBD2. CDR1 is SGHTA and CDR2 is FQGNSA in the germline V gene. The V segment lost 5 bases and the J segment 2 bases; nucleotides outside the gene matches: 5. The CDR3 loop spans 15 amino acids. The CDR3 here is CASSPGTINTGELFF. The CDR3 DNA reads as TGTGCCAGCAGCCCTGGGACTATCAACACCGGGGAGCTGTTTTTT.

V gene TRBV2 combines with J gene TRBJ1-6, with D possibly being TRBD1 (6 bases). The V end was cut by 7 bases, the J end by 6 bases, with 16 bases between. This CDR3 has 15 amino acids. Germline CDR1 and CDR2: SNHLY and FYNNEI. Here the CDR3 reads CASIRDTEANSPLHF. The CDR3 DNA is TGTGCCAGCATTCGGGACACTGAGGCTAATTCACCCCTCCACTTT.

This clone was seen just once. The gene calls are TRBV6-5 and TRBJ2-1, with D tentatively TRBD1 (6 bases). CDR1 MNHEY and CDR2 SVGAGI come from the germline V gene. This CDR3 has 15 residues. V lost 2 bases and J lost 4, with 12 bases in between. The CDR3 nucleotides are TGTGCCAGCAGTTACACAGGGCATTATTACAATGAGCAGTTCTTC. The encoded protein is CASSYTGHYYNEQFF.

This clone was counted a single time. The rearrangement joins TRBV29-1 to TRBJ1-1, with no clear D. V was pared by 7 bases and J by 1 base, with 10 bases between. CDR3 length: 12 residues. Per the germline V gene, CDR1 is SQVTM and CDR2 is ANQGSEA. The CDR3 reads CSGWTGNTEAFF. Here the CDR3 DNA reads TGCAGCGGATGGACTGGGAACACTGAAGCTTTCTTT.

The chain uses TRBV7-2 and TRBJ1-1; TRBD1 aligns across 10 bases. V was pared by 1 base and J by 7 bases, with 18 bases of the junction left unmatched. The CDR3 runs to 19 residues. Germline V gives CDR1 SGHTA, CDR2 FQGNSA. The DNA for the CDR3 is TGTGCCAGCAGCTTAGGCTCGCCCGGGACAGGGGCCTTGCCCCTTGAAGCTTTCTTT. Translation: CASSLGSPGTGALPLEAFF.

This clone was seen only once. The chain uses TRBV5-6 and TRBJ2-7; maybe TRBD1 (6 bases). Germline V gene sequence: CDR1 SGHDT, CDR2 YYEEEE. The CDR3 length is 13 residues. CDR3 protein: CASTRDITREQYF. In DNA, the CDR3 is TGTGCTTCCACCAGGGACATAACTCGGGAGCAGTACTTC.

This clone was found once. The CDR3 nucleotides are TGTGCCAGCAGCCAGGGGATCGGGGGCTACGAGCAGTACTTC. This sequence encodes CASSQGIGGYEQYF. This chain connects TRBV3-1 (or the pseudogene TRBV3-2) to TRBJ2-7, with a tentative D call TRBD2 (6 bases). The CDR3 spans 14 residues. Germline V gene lookup returns CDR1 LGHDT and CDR2 YNNKEL (reference sequence). V dropped 3 bases and J dropped 3 bases, with 12 bases sitting between them.